This T cell receptor beta chain was captured in a study of T cell responses to AZD1222 COVID-19 vaccine (dated by TCRdb to about 2021). The study in broad terms: AZD1222 recipients with second doses at about 4 weeks or about 12 weeks were pooled, because spike-specific TCR depth and breadth did not differ between schedules. TCR sequencing covered 233 trial participants: 200 to 220 given two doses of AZD1222 and approximately 26 given two doses of MenACWY control vaccine. Trial participants were enrolled by age into 18-55, 56-69 and 70-plus year subgroups, with roughly 160, 29 and 62 TCR-sequenced participants respectively. Beyond this particular receptor, the publication reports: Conclusions about previously exposed vaccinees were limited because only six AZD1222 recipients were SARS-CoV-2 seropositive at baseline. In the small 56-69-year group, the increase in depth fell short of significance, most likely because of low power. After two AZD1222 doses, both the breadth and the depth of spike-specific TCRs were significantly higher than at day 0 and than in MenACWY recipients. Most participants were white British and females outnumbered males, and the authors suggested that clonal diversity may have been underestimated. Reportedly, close to half of the unique spike-specific TCRs recognized epitopes lying outside the regions that are mutated in the B.1.351 and B.1.1.7 variants. Because no samples from the day 14 peak response were available, repertoires could be characterized only after the peak T cell response. CD4 TCRs associated with the vaccine covered the entire spike protein, and the dominant responses were in regions 160-218 and 743-854.

The CDR3 regions of human TCRbeta chains were subjected to immunosequencing. The authors' pipeline ran thus. TCRs in the repertoires were matched against a reference library of SARS-CoV-2-specific TCRs that had been generated with the MIRA antigen-specificity platform. Breadth meant the fraction of unique TCRs that were SARS-CoV-2-associated, whereas depth meant the fraction of total T cells that were SARS-CoV-2-associated. Each spike-specific TCR was assigned to its reactive spike region and to a CD4 or CD8 class using the MIRA data. Log10-transformed breadth and depth values were compared by one-way ANOVA with Sidak's multiple comparisons tests. TCRdb obtained this table from immuneACCESS and retained in-frame rearrangements with V and J assigned. These tables miss some clones; where compared with another copy, unresolved V genes account for less than half of the shortfall, and the remainder is unexplained. The V and J calls and clone size were taken over from that table, and D and trimming were inferred from the DNA. The table for this sample lists some 130,000 clones; 88% of them were counted only once. Of the sample, 3% to 4% is held by the ten largest clones.

For CDR1 and CDR2, the germline V gene lists LGHNT and FRNRAP. Trimming costs V 6 bases and J 4 bases, and their ends lie 18 bases apart. The CDR3 spans 16 residues, from the cysteine through the phenylalanine. The read is trimmed to its CDR3 DNA, 48 bases read in frame from base 1. The sample's time point label is to be understood as: baseline before first vaccination. Vaccinee samples came from UK trials COV001 and COV002, including a single-blind randomized controlled phase 2/3 trial of AZD1222 (ChAdOx1 nCoV-19) in healthy adults. For TCRbeta chain sequencing, PBMC samples were collected from trial participants at day 0 and at day 28 after the second dose. Regarding this clone: Its antigen specificity is not known. No qualities accompany the bases; no much larger clone lies one base away.

This sample comprised peripheral blood, obtained on day 0 of AZD1222 vaccination. The clonotype was recovered from an adult in good health. The chain joins TRBV12-5 to TRBJ2-2, with a weak D call of TRBD1 (6 bases match). DNA sequence: TGTGCTAGTGGCAGCCGGAACAGGGCGGGCACCGGGGAGCTGTTTTTT. This yields the protein CASGSRNRAGTGELFF.